One sample yielded the 13 T cell receptor beta chains listed below, sequenced in a study of T and B cells in COVID-19 patients (dated by TCRdb to the early 2020s). TRB repertoires were amplified from around 250-460 ng of genomic DNA extracted from blood. Sequencing was performed on an Illumina MiSeq. Multiplex PCR with BIOMED2 TRB-A/B primer pools was used to amplify the TRB rearrangements. TCRdb reran the public reads through fastp at Q25 and MiXCR, keeping productive beta chains. Entries that share a CDR3 protein sequence are merged under the most common genes and DNA. The sample includes 6,500 to 8,500 distinct CDR3 sequences, with approximately 30% observed a single time. The ten largest clones take up 15% to 20% of the sample. What was sequenced was blood. Receptors were obtained from a human donor with active COVID-19.

This clonotype was picked up a small number of times. The chain combines TRBV20-1 with TRBJ1-4, with D unresolved. The ends were cut back, 6 bases at V and 8 bases at J, with 16 bases in the middle. Germline lookup yields CDR1 DFQATT and CDR2 SNEGSKA (reference sequence). This CDR3 has 13 amino acids. CDR3 bases: TGCAGTGCGACCGACCGGTTCGGGGAAAAACTGTTTTTT. Residues: CSATDRFGEKLFF.

Worth noting for this clonotype: A much larger clone sits a single nucleotide away, making a read error possible. The V and J genes are TRBV5-4 and TRBJ2-2; D is perhaps TRBD2 (5 bases). The germline V gene encodes CDR1 SGHNT and CDR2 YYREEE (reference sequence). The CDR3 length is 15 residues. CDR3: CASSFAFRNTGEMFF. CDR3 coding DNA: TGTGCCAGCAGCTTTGCATTTAGGAACACCGGGGAGATGTTTTTT.

This clonotype was seen only a few times. The chain carries TRBV7-9 and TRBJ2-5; D is perhaps TRBD2 (6 bases). This CDR3 region has 15 residues. V gave up 4 bases and J gave up 5 bases, with 17 bases separating them. Germline V lookup: CDR1 SEHNR, CDR2 FQNEAQ (reference sequence). CDR3 nucleotides: TGTGCCAGCAGCTCGCGCCGAATTGGAGGGGAGACCCAGTACTTC. It yields the protein CASSSRRIGGETQYF.

Relative to its sample, this clonotype is medium-sized. The V call is TRBV6-2 or TRBV6-3, the J call TRBJ2-7; D is perhaps TRBD2 (6 bases). Between the trimmed V and J ends, which lost 2 bases and 4 bases, there was a span of 27 bases. CDR1 is MNHEY and CDR2 is SVGEGT in the germline V gene. The CDR3 consists of 19 residues. CDR3 sequence: CASSYRFGHTGTLEYEQYF. The CDR3 DNA is TGTGCCAGCAGTTACAGGTTCGGGCACACCGGGACTCTGGAATACGAGCAGTACTTC.

This clonotype is medium-sized within its sample. The V and J genes are TRBV19 and TRBJ2-7; 9 positions match TRBD2. J was trimmed by 3 bases and V by 1 base; bases with no gene match: 4. The CDR3 runs to 15 residues. CDR1 is LNHDA and CDR2 is SQIVND in the germline V gene (reference sequence). CDR3 in DNA: TGTGCCAGTAGTATAGGTGGTAGCGGGGGCTACGAGCAGTACTTC. Its translation is CASSIGGSGGYEQYF. The full variable domain, completed using reference TRBV19 and TRBJ2-7, is DGGITQSPKYLFRKEGQNVTLSCEQNLNHDAMYWYRQDPGQGLRLIYYSQIVNDFQKGDIAEGYSVSREKKESFPLTVTSAQKNPTAFYLCASSIGGSGGYEQYFGPGTRLTVT.

This clonotype has a handful of counts. This chain uses TRBV24-1 with TRBJ1-2; a possible D gene is TRBD1 (6 bases). The V end lost 3 bases, the J end lost 0 bases, and 13 bases lay between the germline ends. CDR1 and CDR2 from the germline V gene are KGHDR and SFDVKD. The CDR3 extends over 16 amino acids. The CDR3 is CATSDTGASANYGYTF. In DNA, the CDR3 is TGTGCCACCAGTGATACGGGGGCTTCAGCTAACTATGGCTACACCTTC.

This clonotype is categorized as medium-sized (0.01 to 0.1%). J is TRBJ2-7 and V is TRBV18; D is uncertain. Looked up from germline, CDR1 is KGHSH and CDR2 is LQKENI. CDR3 length equals 13 residues. Trimming removed 2 bases at V and 1 base at J, with 6 bases between. The CDR3, as DNA: TGTGCCAGCTCACCATCACTATCCTACGAGCAGTACGTC. It translates to CASSPSLSYEQYV.

V gene TRBV12-3 or TRBV12-4 combines with J gene TRBJ2-6, with D tentatively TRBD1 (6 bases). V was trimmed by 7 bases and J by 4 bases, leaving 14 bases between them. The CDR3 spans 15 residues. CDR3: CASKTRGAGANVLTF. The CDR3 DNA reads TGTGCCAGCAAAACCAGGGGAGCGGGGGCCAACGTCCTGACTTTC.

The genes are TRBV6-5 and TRBJ1-2; D gene ambiguous. The germline gives CDR1 MNHEY, CDR2 SVGAGI. The CDR3 covers 12 residues. V lost 2 bases, J lost 8 bases, and 9 bases lay in between. In DNA, the CDR3 is TGTGCCAGCAGTTACCCCTTTGTGGGCTACACCTTC. Amino acid sequence: CASSYPFVGYTF.

The genes are TRBV6-2 or TRBV6-3 and TRBJ2-1; 7 nucleotides agree with TRBD1. Trimming cost V 6 bases and J 8 bases; bases outside gene matches: 13. Germline V gene sequence: CDR1 MNHEY, CDR2 SVGEGT. This CDR3 is built from 15 residues. The CDR3 bases are TGTGCCAGCAGCCTCGGGACAGTAGTTATCGATGAGCAGTTCTTC. This sequence encodes CASSLGTVVIDEQFF.

This clonotype was seen a single time. The chain has TRBV12-3 or TRBV12-4 and TRBJ1-6, with 8 bases lining up with TRBD1. The CDR3 sequence is 15 residues long. The J segment lost 9 bases and the V segment lost 5 bases, leaving 9 bases of the junction unmatched. The CDR3 sequence: CASSPTGGSSSPLHF. In DNA, the CDR3 is TGTGCCAGCAGTCCCACAGGGGGTTCGAGTTCACCCCTCCACTTT.

The V call is TRBV5-1, the J call TRBJ2-1, with D possibly matching TRBD2 (5 bases). There are 15 residues in the CDR3. The ends were cut back, 0 bases at V and 2 bases at J, with 9 bases in the middle. Germline V CDR1 and CDR2: SGHRS, YFSETQ. The CDR3 DNA is TGCGCCAGCAGCTTGGTTTCTAGCACCTACAATGAGCAGTTCTTC. This encodes CASSLVSSTYNEQFF.

The V and J genes are TRBV29-1 and TRBJ1-1; D may be TRBD1 (5 bases). Trimming cost V 6 bases and J 7 bases, with 18 bases left between them. The CDR3 is made up of 13 amino acids. The V gene's germline CDR1 is SQVTM and CDR2 ANQGSEA. CDR3 bases: TGCAGCGTCATAACCGGGACGGCGGATGAAGCTTTCTTT. Its protein is CSVITGTADEAFF.